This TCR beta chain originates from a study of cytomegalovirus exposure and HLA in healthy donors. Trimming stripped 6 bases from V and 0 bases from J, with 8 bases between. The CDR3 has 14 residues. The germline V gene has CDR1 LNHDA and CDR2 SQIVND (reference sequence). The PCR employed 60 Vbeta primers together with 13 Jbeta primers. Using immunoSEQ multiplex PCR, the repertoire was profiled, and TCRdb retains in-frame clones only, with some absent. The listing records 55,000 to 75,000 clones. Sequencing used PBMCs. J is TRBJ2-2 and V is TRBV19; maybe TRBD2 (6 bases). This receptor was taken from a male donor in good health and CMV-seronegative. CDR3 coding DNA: TGTGCCAGTAGGGAGGGCCCGAACACCGGGGAGCTGTTTTTT. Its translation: CASREGPNTGELFF.